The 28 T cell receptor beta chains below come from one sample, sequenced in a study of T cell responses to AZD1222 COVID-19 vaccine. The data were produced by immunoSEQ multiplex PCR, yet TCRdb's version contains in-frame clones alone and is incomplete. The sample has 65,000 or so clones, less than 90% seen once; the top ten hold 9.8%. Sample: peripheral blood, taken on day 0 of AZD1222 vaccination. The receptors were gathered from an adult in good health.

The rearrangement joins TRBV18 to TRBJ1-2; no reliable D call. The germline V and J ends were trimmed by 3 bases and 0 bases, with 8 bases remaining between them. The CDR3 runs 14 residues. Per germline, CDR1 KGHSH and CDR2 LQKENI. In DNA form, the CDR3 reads TGTGCCAGCTCACCCCCCGGGTCTAACTATGGCTACACCTTC. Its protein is CASSPPGSNYGYTF.

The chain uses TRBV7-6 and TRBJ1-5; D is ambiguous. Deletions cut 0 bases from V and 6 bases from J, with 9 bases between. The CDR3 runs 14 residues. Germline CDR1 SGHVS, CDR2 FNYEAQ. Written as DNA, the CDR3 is TGTGCCAGCAGCTTAGCAGGGTCCGGTCAGCCCCAGCATTTT. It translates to CASSLAGSGQPQHF.

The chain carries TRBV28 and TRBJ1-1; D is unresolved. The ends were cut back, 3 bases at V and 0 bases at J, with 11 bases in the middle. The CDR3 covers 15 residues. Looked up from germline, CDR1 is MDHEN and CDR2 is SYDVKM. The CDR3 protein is CASSFGSAMNTEAFF. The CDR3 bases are TGTGCCAGCAGTTTCGGGTCGGCGATGAACACTGAAGCTTTCTTT.

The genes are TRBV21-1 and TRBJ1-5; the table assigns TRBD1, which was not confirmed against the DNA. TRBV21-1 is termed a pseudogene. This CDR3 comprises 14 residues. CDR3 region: CASRTQGCNQPQHF. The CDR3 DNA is TGTGCCAGCCGGACCCAGGGGTGCAATCAGCCCCAGCATTTT.

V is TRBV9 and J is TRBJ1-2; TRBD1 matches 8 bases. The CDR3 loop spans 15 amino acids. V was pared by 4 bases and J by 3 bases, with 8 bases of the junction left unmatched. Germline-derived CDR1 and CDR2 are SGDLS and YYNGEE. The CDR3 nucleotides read TGTGCCAGCAGCCCTCTGGACAGGGTTGACTATGGCTACACCTTC. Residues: CASSPLDRVDYGYTF. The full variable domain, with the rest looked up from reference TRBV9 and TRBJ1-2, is DSGVTQTPKHLITATGQRVTLRCSPRSGDLSVYWYQQSLDQGLQFLIQYYNGEERAKGNILERFSAQQFPDLHSELNLSSLELGDSALYFCASSPLDRVDYGYTFGSGTRLTVV.

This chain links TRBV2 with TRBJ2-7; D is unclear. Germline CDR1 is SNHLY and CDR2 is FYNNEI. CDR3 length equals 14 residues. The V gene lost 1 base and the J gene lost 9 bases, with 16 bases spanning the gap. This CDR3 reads CASSEESARIGQYF. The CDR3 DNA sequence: TGTGCCAGCAGTGAAGAGTCCGCCCGAATCGGGCAGTACTTC.

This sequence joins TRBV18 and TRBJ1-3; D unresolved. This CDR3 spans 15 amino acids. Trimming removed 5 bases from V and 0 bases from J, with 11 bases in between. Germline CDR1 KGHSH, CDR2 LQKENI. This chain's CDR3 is CASSFSRGSGNTIYF. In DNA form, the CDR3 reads TGTGCCAGCTCATTCTCTCGGGGCTCTGGAAACACCATATATTTT. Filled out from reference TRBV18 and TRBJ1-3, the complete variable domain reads NAGVMQNPRHLVRRRGQEARLRCSPMKGHSHVYWYRQLPEEGLKFMVYLQKENIIDESGMPKERFSAEFPKEGPSILRIQQVVRGDSAAYFCASSFSRGSGNTIYFGEGSWLTVV.

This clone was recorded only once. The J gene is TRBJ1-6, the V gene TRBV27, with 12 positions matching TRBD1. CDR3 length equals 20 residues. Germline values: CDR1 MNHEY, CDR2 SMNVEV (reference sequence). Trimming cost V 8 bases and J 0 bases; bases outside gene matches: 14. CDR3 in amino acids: CASLSRDRGRWGSYNSPLHF. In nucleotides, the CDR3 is TGTGCCAGCCTAAGCCGGGACAGGGGGCGATGGGGCTCCTATAATTCACCCCTCCACTTT.

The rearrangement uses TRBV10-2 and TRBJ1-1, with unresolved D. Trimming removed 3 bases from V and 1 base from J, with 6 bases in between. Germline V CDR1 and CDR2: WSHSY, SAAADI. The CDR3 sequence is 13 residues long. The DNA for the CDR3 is TGCGCCAGCAGTGAACAGCAGAACACTGAAGCTTTCTTT. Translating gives CASSEQQNTEAFF.

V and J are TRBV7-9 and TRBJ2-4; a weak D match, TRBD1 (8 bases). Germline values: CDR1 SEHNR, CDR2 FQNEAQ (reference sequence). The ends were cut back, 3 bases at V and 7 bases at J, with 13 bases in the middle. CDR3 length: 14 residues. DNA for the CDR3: TGTGCCAGCAGCTTTACAGGGGGGGAGAACATTCAGTACTTC. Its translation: CASSFTGGENIQYF.

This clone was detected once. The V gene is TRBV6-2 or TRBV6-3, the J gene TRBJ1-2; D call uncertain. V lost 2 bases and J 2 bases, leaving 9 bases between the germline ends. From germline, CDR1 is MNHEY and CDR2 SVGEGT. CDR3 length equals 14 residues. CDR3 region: CASSYDPGNYGYTF. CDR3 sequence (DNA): TGTGCCAGCAGTTACGATCCAGGAAACTATGGCTACACCTTC.

The CDR3 reads CASSIAGSSEQYF. In DNA, the CDR3 is TGCGCCAGCAGTATCGCCGGATCCAGCGAGCAGTACTTC. The J gene is TRBJ2-7, the V gene TRBV5-1; no clear D. V was pared by 5 bases and J by 6 bases, with 15 bases between. Germline V gene data show CDR1 as SGHRS and CDR2 as YFSETQ. The length of the CDR3 is 13 residues.

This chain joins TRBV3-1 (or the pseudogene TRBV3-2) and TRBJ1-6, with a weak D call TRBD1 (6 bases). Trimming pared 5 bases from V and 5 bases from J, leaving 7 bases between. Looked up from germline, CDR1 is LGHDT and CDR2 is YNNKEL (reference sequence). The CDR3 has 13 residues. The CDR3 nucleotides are TGTGCCAGCAGCAGGGGGAATAATTCACCCCTCCACTTT. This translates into CASSRGNNSPLHF.

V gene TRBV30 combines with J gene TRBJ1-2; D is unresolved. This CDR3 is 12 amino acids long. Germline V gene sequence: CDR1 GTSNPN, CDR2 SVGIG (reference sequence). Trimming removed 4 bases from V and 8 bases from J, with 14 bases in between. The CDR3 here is CAWTILAKGYTF. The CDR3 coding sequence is TGTGCCTGGACTATCCTGGCGAAGGGCTACACCTTC.

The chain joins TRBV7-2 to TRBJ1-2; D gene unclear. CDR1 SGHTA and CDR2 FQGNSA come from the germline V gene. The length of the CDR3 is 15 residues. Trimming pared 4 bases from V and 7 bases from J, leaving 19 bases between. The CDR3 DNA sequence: TGTGCCAGCAGCTCACTCTGGGGTTCAACGTCTGGCTACACCTTC. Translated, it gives CASSSLWGSTSGYTF. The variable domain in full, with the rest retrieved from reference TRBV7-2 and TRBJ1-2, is GAGVSQSPSNKVTEKGKDVELRCDPISGHTALYWYRQSLGQGLEFLIYFQGNSAPDKSGLPSDRFSAERTGGSVSTLTIQRTQQEDSAVYLCASSSLWGSTSGYTFGSGTRLTVV.

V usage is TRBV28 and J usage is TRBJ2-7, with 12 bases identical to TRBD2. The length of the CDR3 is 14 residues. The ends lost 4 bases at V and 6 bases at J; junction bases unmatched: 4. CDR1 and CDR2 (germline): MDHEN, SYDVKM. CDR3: CASSSSGGAAEQYF. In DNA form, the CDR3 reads TGTGCCAGCAGTTCTAGCGGGGGGGCCGCCGAGCAGTACTTC.

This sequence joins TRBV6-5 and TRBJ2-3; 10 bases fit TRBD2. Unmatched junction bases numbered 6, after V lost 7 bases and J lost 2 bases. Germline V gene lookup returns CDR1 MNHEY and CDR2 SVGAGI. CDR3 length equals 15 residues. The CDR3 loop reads CASKSTSGVTDTQYF. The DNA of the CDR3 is TGTGCCAGCAAATCCACTAGCGGGGTCACAGATACGCAGTATTTT.

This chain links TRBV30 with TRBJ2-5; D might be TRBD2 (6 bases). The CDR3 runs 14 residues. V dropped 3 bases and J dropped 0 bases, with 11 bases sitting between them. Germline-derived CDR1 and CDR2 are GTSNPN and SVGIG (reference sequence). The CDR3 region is CAWRPGTYQETQYF. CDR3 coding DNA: TGTGCCTGGAGGCCAGGGACTTACCAAGAGACCCAGTACTTC. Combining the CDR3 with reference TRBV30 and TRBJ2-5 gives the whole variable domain SQTIHQWPATLVQPVGSPLSLECTVEGTSNPNLYWYRQAAGRGLQLLFYSVGIGQISSEVPQNLSASRPQDRQFILSSKKLLLSDSGFYLCAWRPGTYQETQYFGPGTRLLVL.

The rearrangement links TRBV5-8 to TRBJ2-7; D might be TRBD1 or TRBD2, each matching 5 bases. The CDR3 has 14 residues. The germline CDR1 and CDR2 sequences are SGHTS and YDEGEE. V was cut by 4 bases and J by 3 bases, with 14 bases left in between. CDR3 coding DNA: TGTGCCAGCAGCGGGGGACCCCAACACTACGAGCAGTACTTC. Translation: CASSGGPQHYEQYF. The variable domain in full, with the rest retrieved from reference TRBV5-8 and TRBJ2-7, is EAGVTQSPTHLIKTRGQQATLRCSPISGHTSVYWYQQALGLGLQFLLWYDEGEERNRGNFPPRFSGRQFPNYSSELNVNALELEDSALYLCASSGGPQHYEQYFGPGTRLTVT.

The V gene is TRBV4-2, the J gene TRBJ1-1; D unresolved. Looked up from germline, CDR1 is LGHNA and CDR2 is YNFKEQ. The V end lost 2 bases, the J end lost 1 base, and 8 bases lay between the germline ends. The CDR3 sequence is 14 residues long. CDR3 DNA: TGTGCCAGCAGCCAAAATGCGGGGAACACTGAAGCTTTCTTT. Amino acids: CASSQNAGNTEAFF.

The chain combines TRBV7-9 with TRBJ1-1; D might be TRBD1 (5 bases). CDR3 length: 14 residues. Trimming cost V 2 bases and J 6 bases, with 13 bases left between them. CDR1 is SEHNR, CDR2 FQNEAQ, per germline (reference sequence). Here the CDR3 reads CASSLQGFLSEAFF. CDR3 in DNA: TGTGCCAGCAGCTTACAGGGCTTTCTATCTGAAGCTTTCTTT.

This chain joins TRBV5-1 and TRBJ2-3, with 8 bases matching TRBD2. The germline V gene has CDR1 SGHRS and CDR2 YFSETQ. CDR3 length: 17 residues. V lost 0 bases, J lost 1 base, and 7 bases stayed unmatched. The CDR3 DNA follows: TGCGCCAGCAGCTTGGTCGGGGGACTAGGAGGCACAGATACGCAGTATTTT. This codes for CASSLVGGLGGTDTQYF.

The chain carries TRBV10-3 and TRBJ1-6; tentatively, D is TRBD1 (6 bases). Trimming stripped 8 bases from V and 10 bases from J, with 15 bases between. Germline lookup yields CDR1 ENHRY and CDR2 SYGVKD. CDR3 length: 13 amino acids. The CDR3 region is CAIADSYDSPLHF. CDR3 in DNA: TGTGCCATCGCGGACAGTTATGACTCACCCCTCCACTTT.

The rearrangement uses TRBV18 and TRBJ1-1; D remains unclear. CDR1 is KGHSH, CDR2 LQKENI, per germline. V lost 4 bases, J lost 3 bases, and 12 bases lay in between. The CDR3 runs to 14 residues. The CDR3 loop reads CASSLASSDTEAFF. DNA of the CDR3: TGTGCCAGCTCACTAGCCTCTAGCGACACTGAAGCTTTCTTT.

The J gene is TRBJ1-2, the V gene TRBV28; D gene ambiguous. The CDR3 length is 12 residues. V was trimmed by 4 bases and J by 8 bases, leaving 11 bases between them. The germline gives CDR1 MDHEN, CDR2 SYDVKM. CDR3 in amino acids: CASSSDPRGYTF. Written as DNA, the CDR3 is TGTGCCAGCAGTTCCGACCCAAGGGGCTACACCTTC.

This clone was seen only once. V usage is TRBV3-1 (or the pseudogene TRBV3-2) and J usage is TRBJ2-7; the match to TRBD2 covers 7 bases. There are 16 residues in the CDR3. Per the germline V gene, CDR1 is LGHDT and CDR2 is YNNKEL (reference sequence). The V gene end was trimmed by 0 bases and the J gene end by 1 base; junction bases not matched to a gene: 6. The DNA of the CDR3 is TGTGCCAGCAGCCAAGATACAGTCGGGGGGTCCTACGAGCAGTACTTC. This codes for CASSQDTVGGSYEQYF.

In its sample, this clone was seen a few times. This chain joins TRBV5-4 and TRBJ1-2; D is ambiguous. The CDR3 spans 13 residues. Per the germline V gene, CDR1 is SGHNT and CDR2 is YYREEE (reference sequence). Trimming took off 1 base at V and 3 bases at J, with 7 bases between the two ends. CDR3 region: CASSLFRDYGYTF. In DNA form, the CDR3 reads TGTGCCAGCAGCTTGTTCAGAGACTATGGCTACACCTTC.

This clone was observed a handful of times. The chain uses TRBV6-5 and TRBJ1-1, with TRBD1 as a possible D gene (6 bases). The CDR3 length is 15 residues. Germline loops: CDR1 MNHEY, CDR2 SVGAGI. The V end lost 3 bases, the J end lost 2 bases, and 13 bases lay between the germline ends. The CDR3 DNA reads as TGTGCCAGCAGTTATAGTAAGGGGGGCAACACTGAAGCTTTCTTT. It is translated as CASSYSKGGNTEAFF.